This is a list of T cell receptor beta chains from one sample in a study of T cell responses to AZD1222 COVID-19 vaccine. Sequencing was performed with immunoSEQ multiplex PCR; in TCRdb, only in-frame clones are kept and a portion is missing. The data hold under 150,000 clones, with about 90% observed a single time. The specimen was peripheral blood, collected on day 0 of AZD1222 vaccination. These receptors were obtained from an adult in good health. Each CDR3 is given with its conserved first and last residue. D genes are given only for firm matches. Rows may omit the clone size; those that give it use once, few, many or a size class.

d_gene | j_gene | v_gene | abundance | len | CDR3nt | CDR3aa
TRBD1 | TRBJ1-5 | TRBV2 | few | 15 | TGTGCCAGCAGTGTCTTGGGGACAGGGAGTCAGCCCCAGCATTTT | CASSVLGTGSQPQHF
NA | TRBJ1-2 | TRBV9 | once | 13 | TGTGCCAGCAGCGCCCCTATGGCCGGTAGCTACACCTTC | CASSAPMAGSYTF
TRBD2 | TRBJ2-1 | TRBV7-8 | NA | 18 | TGTGCCAGCAGCCGTCCGACTAGCGGTATACACCATGCGGGTGAGCAGTTCTTC | CASSRPTSGIHHAGEQFF
TRBD2 | TRBJ2-3 | TRBV7-9 | NA | 16 | TGTGCCAGCCGACTAGCGGGGGGACGGAGCACAGATACGCAGTATTTT | CASRLAGGRSTDTQYF
TRBD1 | TRBJ2-7 | TRBV5-1 | few | 15 | TGCGCCAGCAGCTTGGATTGGGACAGGGGGCTCGAGCAGTACTTC | CASSLDWDRGLEQYF
NA | TRBJ1-1 | TRBV11-3 | NA | 13 | TGTGCCAGCAGCAGGACAGAGAACACTGAAGCTTTCTTT | CASSRTENTEAFF
NA | TRBJ1-1 | TRBV28 | NA | 13 | TGTGCCAGCAGTTTTTGGGAAAACCATGAAGCTTTCTTT | CASSFWENHEAFF
NA | TRBJ2-1 | TRBV19 | NA | 15 | TGTGCCAGTGGTAAGCGGGCCCGTTCCTACAATGAGCAGTTCTTC | CASGKRARSYNEQFF
NA | TRBJ2-7 | TRBV7-8 | NA | 11 | TGTGCCAGCAGCTTTCCGGGGGAGCAGTACTTC | CASSFPGEQYF
NA | TRBJ1-5 | TRBV28 | NA | 14 | TGTGCCAGCAGGCGGACAGCCGGCAATCAGCCCCAGCATTTT | CASRRTAGNQPQHF
NA | TRBJ1-3 | TRBV27 | once | 18 | TGTGCCAGCAGCCAGGGCGGGTTGGGGGGTAGAGCTGGAAACACCATATATTTT | CASSQGGLGGRAGNTIYF
TRBD2 | TRBJ2-1 | TRBV28 | NA | 14 | TGTGCCAGCCTCGGACTAGCGGGAGTTAATGAGCAGTTCTTC | CASLGLAGVNEQFF
TRBD1 | TRBJ1-6 | TRBV2 | NA | 16 | TGTGCCAGCAGTGGGGGACAGGGGGCTAATAATTCACCCCTCCACTTT | CASSGGQGANNSPLHF
NA | TRBJ2-5 | TRBV7-7 | NA | 13 | TGTGCCAGCAGCTGGGACATCCAAGAGACCCAGTACTTC | CASSWDIQETQYF
TRBD2 | TRBJ2-7 | TRBV24-1 | NA | 17 | TGTGCCACCAGTGACAGTACCGGGAGGGGAGCCTCCTACGAGCAGTACTTC | CATSDSTGRGASYEQYF
NA | TRBJ1-3 | TRBV5-1 | NA | 16 | TGCGCCAGCAGCGCGAGTTCAGGGTCCTCTGGAAACACCATATATTTT | CASSASSGSSGNTIYF
NA | TRBJ2-7 | TRBV5-1 | NA | 13 | TGCGCCAGCAGACTGAGGATCGGGCTCGAGCAGTACTTC | CASRLRIGLEQYF
TRBD1 | TRBJ1-6 | TRBV23-1 | once | 22 | TGCGCCAGCAGTCAGGAGAGTATTGAGCGGGACAGGGGTTCTCAAGATAATTCACCCCTCCACTTT | CASSQESIERDRGSQDNSPLHF